The TCR beta chain under discussion was sequenced for a study of CXCR3-negative and CXCR3-positive naive CD8 T cells. As for this clonotype: What it recognizes is unknown.

The length of the CDR3 is 16 residues. CDR1 SQVTM and CDR2 ANQGSEA come from the germline V gene. Preparation of TRB cDNA libraries relied on 5' RACE carrying UMI labels. TCRdb reanalyzed the 5' RACE reads and collapses them to one entry per CDR3 protein, without DNA. This sample's table reports approximately 89,000 distinct CDR3 sequences. Study findings and constraints: Naive cells positive for CXCR3 carried more hydrophobic TRB CDR3s than CXCR3-negative ones.

This rearrangement joins TRBV29-1 to TRBJ2-7; TCRdb's D call of TRBD1 is untestable without DNA. Specimen: naive CXCR3+ CD8+ T cells from blood. The subset was: CD45RO-CCR7+CD27+CD95- naive CD8+ T cells expressing CXCR3 (TNR3+). This clonotype was sampled from a human donor in good health. Some clones in this sample may be carry-over from other donors' samples. The chain's CDR3 is CSVEDSGSRGSYEQYF.